This T cell receptor beta chain is drawn from a study of blood T cell repertoires in COVID-19. Turning to the study itself: Sample material is recorded as cDNA or gDNA derived from T cells, B-cell-depleted T cells, or PBMCs.

Per the study methods: How many nucleated cells were present was estimated from reference gene primer amplification. TCRdb's copy holds only in-frame clones and misses some; the assay was immunoSEQ multiplex PCR. The D gene and trimming were derived from the DNA, and the V and J assignments and clone size from that table. Of about 170,000 clones detected, about 90% appear once; the ten largest clones hold about 6.5%. The germline CDR1 and CDR2 sequences are SQVTM and ANQGSEA. With 7 bases removed from V and 6 bases from J, the gap between germline ends came to 18 bases. The CDR3 contains 14 residues. In assigning cohorts, the study relied on participant-reported clinical history.

This sequence joins TRBV29-1 and TRBJ2-2, with D tentatively TRBD2 (5 bases). The TCR was taken from a woman aged 45-65 years who had recovered from COVID-19. Sequencing input: PBMCs or T cells enriched from blood (not recorded which). CDR3 bases: TGCAGCGCCCGAGGGCTAAAGGTGTCCGGGGAGCTGTTTTTT. It encodes CSARGLKVSGELFF.